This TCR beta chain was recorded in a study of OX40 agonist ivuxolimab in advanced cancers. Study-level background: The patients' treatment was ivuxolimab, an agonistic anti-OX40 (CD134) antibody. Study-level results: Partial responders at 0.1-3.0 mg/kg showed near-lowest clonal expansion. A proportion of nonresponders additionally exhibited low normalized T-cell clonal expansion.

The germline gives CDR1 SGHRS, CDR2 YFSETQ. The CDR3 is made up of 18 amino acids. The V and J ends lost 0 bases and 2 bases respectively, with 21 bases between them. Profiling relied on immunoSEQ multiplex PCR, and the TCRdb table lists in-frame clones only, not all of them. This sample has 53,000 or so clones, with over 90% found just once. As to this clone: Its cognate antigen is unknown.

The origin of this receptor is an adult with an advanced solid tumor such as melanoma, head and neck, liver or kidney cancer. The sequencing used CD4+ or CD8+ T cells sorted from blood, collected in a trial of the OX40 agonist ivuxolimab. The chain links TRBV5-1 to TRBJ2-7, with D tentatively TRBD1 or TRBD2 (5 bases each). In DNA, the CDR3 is TGCGCCAGCAGCTTGGAGGCAGGGTGGGAGATCCATCCCTACGAGCAGTACTTC. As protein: CASSLEAGWEIHPYEQYF.